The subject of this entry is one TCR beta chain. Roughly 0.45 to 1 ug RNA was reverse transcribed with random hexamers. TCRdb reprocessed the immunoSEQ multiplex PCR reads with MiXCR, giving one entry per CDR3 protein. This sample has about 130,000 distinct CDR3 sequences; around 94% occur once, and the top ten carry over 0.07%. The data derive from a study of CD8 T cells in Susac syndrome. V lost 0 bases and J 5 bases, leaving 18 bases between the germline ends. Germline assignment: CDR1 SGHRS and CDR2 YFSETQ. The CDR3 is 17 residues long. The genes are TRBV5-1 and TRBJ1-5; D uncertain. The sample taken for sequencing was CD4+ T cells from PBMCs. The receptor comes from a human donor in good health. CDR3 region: CASSLGPGPSHDQPQHF. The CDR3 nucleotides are TGCGCCAGCAGCTTGGGACCCGGGCCCTCACACGATCAGCCCCAGCATTTT.